This is a list of T cell receptor beta chains from one sample in a study of regulatory T cells in long-lasting Graves disease. TCRdb independently ran MiXCR on the multiplex PCR reads; one entry per CDR3 protein. The data hold over 450,000 distinct CDR3 sequences, with 12% observed a single time. Separately, the same data were catalogued under a study of T cells in Graves' hyperthyroidism and ophthalmopathy.

Sequenced here: peripheral blood mononuclear cells (PBMCs), sampled at new diagnosis, from a patient treated with antithyroid drugs. The receptors were sampled from a woman under 40 with Graves disease. The CDR3 runs from the conserved cysteine through the conserved F or W. A D gene is named only where the DNA matches it firmly. Expanded clones are given a class, and other clones once, few, many or no size at all.

TRBJ2-1 | many | 13 | NA | TRBV30 | TGTGCCTGGAGTGTTATAGGCCACAATGAGCAGTTCTTC | CAWSVIGHNEQFF
TRBJ1-1 | many | 16 | TRBD1 | TRBV5-1 | TGCGCCAGCAGCTTTAGAGTGGAGGGGGCTAACACTGAAGCTTTCTTT | CASSFRVEGANTEAFF
TRBJ1-1 | many | 16 | NA | TRBV5-1 | TGCGCCAGCAGCTTAGGAACAGGAACGATGAACACTGAAGCTTTCTTT | CASSLGTGTMNTEAFF
TRBJ2-6 | once | 19 | TRBD1 | TRBV19 | TGTGCCAGTAGTCCCGACTACGGGACAGGGGGGTCTGGGGCCAACGTCCTGACTTTC | CASSPDYGTGGSGANVLTF
TRBJ1-2 | NA | 14 | NA | TRBV5-4 | TGTGCCAGCAGCCAGCCCGACAGGTCCTATGGCTACACCTTC | CASSQPDRSYGYTF
TRBJ1-4 | NA | 14 | TRBD1 | TRBV2 | TGTGCCAGCAGGGTGACAGGGGCTAATGAAAAACTGTTTTTT | CASRVTGANEKLFF
TRBJ2-7 | many | 14 | NA | TRBV5-1 | TGCGCCAGCAGCTTGGTCGCGGGGTCGGACGAGCAGTACTTC | CASSLVAGSDEQYF
TRBJ2-7 | NA | 15 | TRBD2 | TRBV11-2 | TGTGCCAGCAGCTTTAGCGGGAGAGGGGTCTACGAGCAGTACTTC | CASSFSGRGVYEQYF
TRBJ1-4 | many | 16 | NA | TRBV19 | TGTGCCAGTAGTATAAATACACGAGCACATAATAGTGTACTGTTTTTT | CASSINTRAHNSVLFF
TRBJ1-4 | few | 16 | NA | TRBV18 | TGTGCCAGCTCACATTCGTCCGGGACTCCGAATGAAAAACTGTTTTTT | CASSHSSGTPNEKLFF
TRBJ1-2 | many | 11 | NA | TRBV2 | TGTGCCAGCAGTGAAGCGTTGGGCTACACCTTC | CASSEALGYTF
TRBJ1-2 | many | 15 | NA | TRBV6-1 | TGTGCCAGCAGGCCCCCGGGCAGGGCCCTCTATGGCTACACCTTC | CASRPPGRALYGYTF
TRBJ1-2 | many | 17 | TRBD1 | TRBV11-3 | TGTGCCAGCAGCCCTAGAGGACAGGGATCTAACAACTATGGCTACACCTTC | CASSPRGQGSNNYGYTF
TRBJ1-3 | many | 15 | NA | TRBV5-1 | TGCGCCAGCAGCTCGCTTAGTGGCTCTGGAAACACCATATATTTT | CASSSLSGSGNTIYF
TRBJ2-3 | NA | 13 | NA | TRBV19 | TGTGCCAGTAGTATGGGTAGTTTAGATACGCAGTATTTT | CASSMGSLDTQYF
TRBJ2-3 | NA | 18 | NA | TRBV14 | TGTGCCAGCAGCCAAGCCAAAGTTTTAGGTCTAAGCACAGATACGCAGTATTTT | CASSQAKVLGLSTDTQYF
TRBJ2-2 | NA | 14 | TRBD2 | TRBV30 | TGTGCCTGGCAACTAGCGGCGAACACCGGGGAGCTGTTTTTT | CAWQLAANTGELFF
TRBJ2-3 | NA | 12 | NA | TRBV29-1 | TGCAGCGTTGGGCGGGAATCAGATACGCAGTATTTT | CSVGRESDTQYF
TRBJ2-7 | many | 14 | NA | TRBV28 | TGTGCCAGCCACGCCTCGGACGGTGCCTACGAGCAGTACTTC | CASHASDGAYEQYF
TRBJ2-1 | few | 14 | NA | TRBV7-3 | TGTGCCAGCGCCAAGGAATCGGGTAGGGATGAGCAGTTCTTC | CASAKESGRDEQFF
TRBJ1-5 | NA | 13 | NA | TRBV20-1 | TGCAGTGCTTACCGGGACGCAAATCAGCCCCAGCATTTT | CSAYRDANQPQHF
TRBJ2-7 | few | 14 | NA | TRBV7-9 | TGTGCCAGCAGCCCTCCGGGGGCATCCTACGAGCAGTACTTC | CASSPPGASYEQYF
TRBJ1-1 | many | 14 | NA | TRBV28 | TGTGCCAGCAGTTTACTAGGGACCTACACTGAAGCTTTCTTT | CASSLLGTYTEAFF
TRBJ2-3 | NA | 21 | NA | TRBV7-2 | TGTGCCAGCCTACCGCCTCCGGGACTCAGGGAGGCCCGCCTTGGCACAGATACGCAGTATTTT | CASLPPPGLREARLGTDTQYF
TRBJ1-1 | many | 11 | NA | TRBV11-2 | TGTGCCAGCAGCGGAGCGGGAATGGCTTTCTTT | CASSGAGMAFF
TRBJ1-2 | few | 17 | NA | TRBV6-2/TRBV6-3 | TGTGCCAGCAGTTACTCCGGAAGGGAGGCCGATCATTATGGCTACACCTTC | CASSYSGREADHYGYTF
TRBJ2-7 | NA | 13 | NA | TRBV24-1 | TGTGCCACCAGTGATTTTGGGCGGGGCGAGCAGTACTTC | CATSDFGRGEQYF
TRBJ1-2 | many | 15 | NA | TRBV5-6 | TGTGCCAGCAGCTTGATAGTCTCGGCGGGCTATGGCTACACCTTC | CASSLIVSAGYGYTF
TRBJ2-7 | NA | 15 | NA | TRBV5-6 | TGTGCCAGCAGCTTGTTGGGCTGGGAGTTCTACGAGCAGTACTTC | CASSLLGWEFYEQYF
TRBJ1-1 | few | 13 | NA | TRBV13 | TGTGCCAGCACCTTAAGTCGGGGGACTGAAGCTTTCTTT | CASTLSRGTEAFF
TRBJ2-7 | many | 15 | NA | TRBV5-1 | TGCGCCAGCAGCCCTAGACCGGGACCATCCTACGAGCAGTACTTC | CASSPRPGPSYEQYF
TRBJ2-1 | NA | 14 | TRBD1 | TRBV11-1 | TGTGCCAGCAGCTTATCCCAGGGACAGAATGAGCAGTTCTTC | CASSLSQGQNEQFF
TRBJ2-6 | many | 17 | TRBD1 | TRBV11-2 | TGTGCCAGCAGCCCTAGACAGGGGCGGGGTGGGGCCAACGTCCTGACTTTC | CASSPRQGRGGANVLTF
TRBJ2-7 | NA | 15 | NA | TRBV7-2 | TGTGCCAGCAGCTTAGGTGGGGTGACCTTCTACGAGCAGTACTTC | CASSLGGVTFYEQYF
TRBJ1-1 | NA | 15 | NA | TRBV4-3 | TGCGCCAGCAGCCAAGACCTTCTCGGGGTTACTGAAGCTTTCTTT | CASSQDLLGVTEAFF